Shown below are 6 T cell receptor beta chains from a single sample sequenced in a study of T-cell reconstitution after alpha-beta-depleted transplantation in children. Preparation of the TCRbeta library used unique molecular identifiers. Each CDR3 protein is one row after TCRdb ran MiXCR on the PCR reads. Of about 500,000 distinct CDR3 sequences listed, about 30% are singletons. The specimen was PBMCs from the stem cell graft donor, collected from the stem cell graft. The receptors stem from a human donor who donated a stem cell graft to a child with aplastic anemia.

This chain connects TRBV6-1 to TRBJ2-5, with 7 bases lining up with TRBD1. This CDR3 has 14 residues. Looked up from germline, CDR1 is MNHNS and CDR2 is SASEGT. Losses at the gene ends were 4 bases for V and 5 bases for J; bases not matched to a gene: 7. This CDR3 reads CASSGQGDRETQYF. The CDR3 DNA sequence: TGTGCCAGCAGTGGACAGGGCGACAGGGAGACCCAGTACTTC.

The chain uses TRBV6-1 and TRBJ2-1; 7 bases align to TRBD2. There are 16 residues in the CDR3. Germline-derived CDR1 and CDR2 are MNHNS and SASEGT. V shed 2 bases and J 2 bases; nucleotides not matched to a gene: 6. CDR3 coding DNA: TGTGCCAGCAGTGAATTAACGGGAGGTACCTACAATGAGCAGTTCTTC. It translates to CASSELTGGTYNEQFF.

This clonotype was found a few times. CDR3 loop: CSANSGGQETQYF. The CDR3 bases are TGCAGTGCTAATAGCGGGGGCCAAGAGACCCAGTACTTC. The chain joins TRBV20-1 to TRBJ2-5; 9 positions agree with TRBD2. With 4 bases clipped from V and 1 base from J, the junction kept 1 base outside the gene matches. The CDR3 sequence is 13 residues long. From germline, CDR1 is DFQATT and CDR2 SNEGSKA (reference sequence).

The CDR3 protein is CASSGRAGLAFGNTIYF. The CDR3 nucleotides are TGTGCCAGCAGTGGACGGGCTGGGTTGGCGTTCGGAAACACCATATATTTT. This chain connects TRBV6-1 to TRBJ1-3; the D is unclear. The CDR3 sequence is 17 residues long. Per germline, CDR1 MNHNS and CDR2 SASEGT. Trimming took 4 bases from V and 4 from J, leaving 20 bases between them.

This clonotype was detected only a few times. The J gene is TRBJ2-7, the V gene TRBV25-1; 10 nucleotides align to TRBD1. The CDR3 runs 13 residues. Trimming at V came to 6 bases and at J to 6 bases, leaving 5 bases not matched to a gene. CDR1 and CDR2 (germline): MGHDK, SYGVNS. CDR3 amino acids: CASSLGTGAEQYF. The CDR3 DNA is TGTGCCAGCAGCTTGGGGACAGGGGCCGAGCAGTACTTC.

The chain joins TRBV12-3 or TRBV12-4 to TRBJ2-1, with D hard to call. The V end lost 3 bases, the J end lost 5 bases, and 8 bases lay between the germline ends. The CDR3 extends over 13 amino acids. In DNA, the CDR3 is TGTGCCAGCAGTTTGCCCCCGGACAATGAGCAGTTCTTC. It is translated as CASSLPPDNEQFF.